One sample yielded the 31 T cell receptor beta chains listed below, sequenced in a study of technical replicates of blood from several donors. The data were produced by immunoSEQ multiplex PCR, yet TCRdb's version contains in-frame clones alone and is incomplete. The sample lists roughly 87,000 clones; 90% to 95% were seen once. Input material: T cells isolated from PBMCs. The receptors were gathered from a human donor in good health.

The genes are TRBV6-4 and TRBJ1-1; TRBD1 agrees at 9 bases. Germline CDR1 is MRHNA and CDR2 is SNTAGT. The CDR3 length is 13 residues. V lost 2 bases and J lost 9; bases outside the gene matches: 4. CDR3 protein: CASSDEQGAQAFF. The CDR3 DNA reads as TGTGCCAGCAGTGACGAACAGGGGGCGCAAGCTTTCTTT.

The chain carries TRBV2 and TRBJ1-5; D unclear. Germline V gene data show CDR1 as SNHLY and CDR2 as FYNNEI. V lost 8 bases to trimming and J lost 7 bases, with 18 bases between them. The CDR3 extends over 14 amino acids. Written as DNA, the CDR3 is TGTGCCAGCGCAGGTATTGGGTTACGACAGCCCCAGCATTTT. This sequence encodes CASAGIGLRQPQHF.

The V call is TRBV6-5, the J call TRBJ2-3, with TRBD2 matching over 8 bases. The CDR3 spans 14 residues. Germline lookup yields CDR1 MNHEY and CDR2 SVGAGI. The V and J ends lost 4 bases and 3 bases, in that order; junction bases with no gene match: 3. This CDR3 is CASSLGTRTDTQYF. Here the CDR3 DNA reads TGTGCCAGCAGTTTAGGGACTAGAACAGATACGCAGTATTTT.

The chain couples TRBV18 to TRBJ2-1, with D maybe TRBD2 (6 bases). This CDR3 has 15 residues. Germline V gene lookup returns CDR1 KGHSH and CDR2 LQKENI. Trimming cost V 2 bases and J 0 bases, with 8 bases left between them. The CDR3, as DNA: TGTGCCAGCTCACCAGCGGGGAGCTCCTACAATGAGCAGTTCTTC. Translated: CASSPAGSSYNEQFF.

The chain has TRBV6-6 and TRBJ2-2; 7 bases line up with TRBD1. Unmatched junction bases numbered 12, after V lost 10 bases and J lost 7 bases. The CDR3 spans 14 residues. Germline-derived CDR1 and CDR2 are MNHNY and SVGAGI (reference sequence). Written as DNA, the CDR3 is TGTGCCACCTCCTCCTACAGGGGCGGCGGGGAGCTGTTTTTT. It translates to CATSSYRGGGELFF.

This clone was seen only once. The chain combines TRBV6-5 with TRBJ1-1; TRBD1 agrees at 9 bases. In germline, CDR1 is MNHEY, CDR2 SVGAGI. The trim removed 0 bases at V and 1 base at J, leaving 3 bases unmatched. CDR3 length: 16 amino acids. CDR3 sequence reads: CASSYSPGQGNTEAFF. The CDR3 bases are TGTGCCAGCAGTTACTCCCCGGGACAGGGGAACACTGAAGCTTTCTTT.

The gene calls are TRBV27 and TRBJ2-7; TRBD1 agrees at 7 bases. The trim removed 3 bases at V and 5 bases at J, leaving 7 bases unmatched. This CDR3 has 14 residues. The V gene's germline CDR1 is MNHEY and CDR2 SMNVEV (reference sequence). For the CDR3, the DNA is TGTGCCAGCAGTTTGGGTCCCCAGGGGGACGAGCAGTACTTC. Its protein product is CASSLGPQGDEQYF.

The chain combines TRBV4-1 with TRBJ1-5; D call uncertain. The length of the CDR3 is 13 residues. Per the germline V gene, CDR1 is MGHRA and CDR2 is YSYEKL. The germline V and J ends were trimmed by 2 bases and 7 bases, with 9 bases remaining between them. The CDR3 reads CASSQRAGQPQHF. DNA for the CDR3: TGCGCCAGCAGCCAAAGGGCGGGGCAGCCCCAGCATTTT.

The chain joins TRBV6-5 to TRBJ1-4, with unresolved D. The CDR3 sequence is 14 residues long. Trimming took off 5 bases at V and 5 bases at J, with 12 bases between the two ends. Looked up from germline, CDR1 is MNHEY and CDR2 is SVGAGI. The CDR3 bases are TGTGCCAGCAGTCTTCAGCGATGGAATGAAAAACTGTTTTTT. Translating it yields CASSLQRWNEKLFF.

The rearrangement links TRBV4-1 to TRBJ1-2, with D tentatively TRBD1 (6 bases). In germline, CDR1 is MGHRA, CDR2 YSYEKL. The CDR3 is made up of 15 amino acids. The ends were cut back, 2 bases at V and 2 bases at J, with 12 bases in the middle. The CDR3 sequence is CASSQSGHLNYGYTF. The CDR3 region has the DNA TGCGCCAGCAGCCAATCGGGACATTTGAACTATGGCTACACCTTC.

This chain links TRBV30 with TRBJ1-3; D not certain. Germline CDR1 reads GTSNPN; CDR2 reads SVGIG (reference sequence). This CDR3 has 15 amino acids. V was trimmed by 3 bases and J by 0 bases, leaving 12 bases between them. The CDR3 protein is CAWRVGPGSGNTIYF. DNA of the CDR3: TGTGCCTGGAGAGTAGGTCCAGGCTCTGGAAACACCATATATTTT.

As DNA, the CDR3 is TGTGCCAGCAGCTTAGATAATTGGCAGGGGAACACTGAAGCTTTCTTT. It encodes CASSLDNWQGNTEAFF. The chain carries TRBV11-3 and TRBJ1-1; D is possibly TRBD1 (5 bases). This CDR3 is built from 16 residues. Germline CDR1 SGHNT, CDR2 YENEEA. Trimming removed 0 bases at V and 1 base at J, with 12 bases between.

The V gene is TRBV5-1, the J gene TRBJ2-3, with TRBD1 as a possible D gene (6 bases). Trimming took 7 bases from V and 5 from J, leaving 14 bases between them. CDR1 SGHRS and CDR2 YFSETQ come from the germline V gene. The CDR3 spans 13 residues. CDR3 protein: CASGEGGGDTQYF. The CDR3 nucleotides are TGCGCCAGCGGCGAAGGGGGTGGAGATACGCAGTATTTT.

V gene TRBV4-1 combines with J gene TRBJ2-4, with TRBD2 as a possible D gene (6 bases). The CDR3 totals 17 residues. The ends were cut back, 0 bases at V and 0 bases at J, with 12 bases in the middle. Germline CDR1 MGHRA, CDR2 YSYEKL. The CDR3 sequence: CASSQDGAGVAKNIQYF. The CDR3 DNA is TGCGCCAGCAGCCAAGATGGAGCGGGCGTAGCCAAAAACATTCAGTACTTC.

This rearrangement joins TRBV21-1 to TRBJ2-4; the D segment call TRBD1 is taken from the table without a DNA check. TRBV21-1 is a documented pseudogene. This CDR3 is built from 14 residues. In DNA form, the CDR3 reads TGTGCCAGCAGCGATACAGGGGGGAGGAACATTCAGTACTTC. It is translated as CASSDTGGRNIQYF.

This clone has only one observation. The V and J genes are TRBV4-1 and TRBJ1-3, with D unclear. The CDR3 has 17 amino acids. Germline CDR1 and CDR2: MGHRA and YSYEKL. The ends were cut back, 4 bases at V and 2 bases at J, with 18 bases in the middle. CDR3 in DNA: TGCGCCAGCAGCCGTGGCCGGGAGCCTGGGACTGGAAACACCATATATTTT. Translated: CASSRGREPGTGNTIYF.

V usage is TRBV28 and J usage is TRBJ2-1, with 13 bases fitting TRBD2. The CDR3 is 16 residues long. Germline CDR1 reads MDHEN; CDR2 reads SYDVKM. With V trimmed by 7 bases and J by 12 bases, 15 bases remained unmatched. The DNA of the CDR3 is TGTGCCAGCACCACTAGCGGGAGGGCCCTATGGGTAGGGCAGTTCTTC. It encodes CASTTSGRALWVGQFF.

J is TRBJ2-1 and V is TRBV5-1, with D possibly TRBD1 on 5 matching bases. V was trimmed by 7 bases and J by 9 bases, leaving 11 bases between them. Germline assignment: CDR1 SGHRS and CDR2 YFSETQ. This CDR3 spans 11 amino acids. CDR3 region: CASYQGGEQFF. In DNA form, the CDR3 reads TGCGCCAGCTATCAGGGCGGTGAGCAGTTCTTC.

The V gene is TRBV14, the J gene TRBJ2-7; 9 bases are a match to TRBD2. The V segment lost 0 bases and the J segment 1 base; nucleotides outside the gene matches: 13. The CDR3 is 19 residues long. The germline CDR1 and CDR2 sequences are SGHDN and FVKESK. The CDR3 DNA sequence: TGTGCCAGCAGCCAAGATGGCACCCTACTAGCGGGCTGGTCCTACGAGCAGTACTTC. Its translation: CASSQDGTLLAGWSYEQYF.

CDR3 sequence reads: CASSMREFTGELFF. In nucleotides, the CDR3 is TGTGCCAGTAGTATGAGGGAGTTCACCGGGGAGCTGTTTTTT. The chain has TRBV19 and TRBJ2-2; maybe TRBD2 (5 bases). Germline V gives CDR1 LNHDA, CDR2 SQIVND (reference sequence). V was pared by 3 bases and J by 4 bases, with 9 bases between. The CDR3 is 14 residues long.

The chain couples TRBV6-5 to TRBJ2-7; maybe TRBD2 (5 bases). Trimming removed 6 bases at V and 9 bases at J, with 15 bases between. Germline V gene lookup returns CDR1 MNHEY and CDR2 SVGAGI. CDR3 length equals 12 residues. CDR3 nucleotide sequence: TGTGCCAGCAGCCGCGACAAACGGGGGCAGTACTTC. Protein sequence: CASSRDKRGQYF.

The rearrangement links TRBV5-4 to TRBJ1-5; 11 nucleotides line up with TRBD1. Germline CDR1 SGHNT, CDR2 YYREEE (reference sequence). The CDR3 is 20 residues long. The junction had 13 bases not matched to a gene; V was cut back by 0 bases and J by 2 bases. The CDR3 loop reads CASSLEFRTGGGVGNQPQHF. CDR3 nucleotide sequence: TGTGCCAGCAGCTTGGAATTCCGGACAGGGGGCGGGGTAGGCAATCAGCCCCAGCATTTT.

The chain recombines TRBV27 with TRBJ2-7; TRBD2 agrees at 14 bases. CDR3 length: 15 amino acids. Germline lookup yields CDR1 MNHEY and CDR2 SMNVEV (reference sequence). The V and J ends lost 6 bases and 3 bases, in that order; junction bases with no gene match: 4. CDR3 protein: CASSWGLAGVYEQYF. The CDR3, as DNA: TGTGCCAGCAGCTGGGGACTAGCGGGAGTCTACGAGCAGTACTTC.

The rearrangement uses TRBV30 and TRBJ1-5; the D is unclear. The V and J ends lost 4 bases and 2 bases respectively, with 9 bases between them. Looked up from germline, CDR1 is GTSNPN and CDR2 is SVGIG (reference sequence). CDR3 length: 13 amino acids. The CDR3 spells CAWNEAGNQPQHF. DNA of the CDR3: TGTGCCTGGAACGAAGCCGGCAATCAGCCCCAGCATTTT.

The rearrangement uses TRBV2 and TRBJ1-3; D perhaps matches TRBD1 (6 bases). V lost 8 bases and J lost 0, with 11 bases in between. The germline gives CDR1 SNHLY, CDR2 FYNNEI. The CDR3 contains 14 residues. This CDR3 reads CASGEDSSGNTIYF. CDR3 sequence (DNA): TGTGCCAGCGGCGAGGACAGCTCTGGAAACACCATATATTTT.

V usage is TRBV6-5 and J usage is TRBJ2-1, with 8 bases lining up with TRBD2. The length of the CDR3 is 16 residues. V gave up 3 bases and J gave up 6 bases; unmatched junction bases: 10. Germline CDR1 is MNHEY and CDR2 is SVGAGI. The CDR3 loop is CASSYTGGAGSNEQFF. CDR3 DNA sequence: TGTGCCAGCAGTTATACGGGGGGGGCCGGGAGCAATGAGCAGTTCTTC.

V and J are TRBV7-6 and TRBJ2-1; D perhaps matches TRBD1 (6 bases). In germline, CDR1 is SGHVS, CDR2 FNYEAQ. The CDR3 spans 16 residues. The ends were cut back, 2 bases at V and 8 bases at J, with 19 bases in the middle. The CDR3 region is CASSLRAGALEYEQFF. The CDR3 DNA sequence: TGTGCCAGCAGCTTAAGGGCAGGGGCTTTGGAATATGAGCAGTTCTTC.

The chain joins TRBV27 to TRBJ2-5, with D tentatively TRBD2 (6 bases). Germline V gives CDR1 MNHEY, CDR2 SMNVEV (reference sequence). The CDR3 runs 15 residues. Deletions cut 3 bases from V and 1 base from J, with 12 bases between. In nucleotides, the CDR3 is TGTGCCAGCAGTTTTGAGGGGACTCCCCAAGAGACCCAGTACTTC. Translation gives CASSFEGTPQETQYF.

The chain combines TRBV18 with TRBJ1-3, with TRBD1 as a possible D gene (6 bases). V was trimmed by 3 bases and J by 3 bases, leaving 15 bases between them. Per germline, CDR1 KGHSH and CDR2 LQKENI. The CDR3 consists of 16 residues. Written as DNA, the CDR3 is TGTGCCAGCTCACCGCCCCAGGGGTCAGGTGGAAACACCATATATTTT. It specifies CASSPPQGSGGNTIYF.

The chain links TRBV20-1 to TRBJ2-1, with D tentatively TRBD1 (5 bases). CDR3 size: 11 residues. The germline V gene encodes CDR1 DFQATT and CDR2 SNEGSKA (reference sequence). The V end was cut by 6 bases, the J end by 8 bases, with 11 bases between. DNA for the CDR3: TGCAGTGCCGACAGTTGGGATGAGCAGTTCTTC. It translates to CSADSWDEQFF.

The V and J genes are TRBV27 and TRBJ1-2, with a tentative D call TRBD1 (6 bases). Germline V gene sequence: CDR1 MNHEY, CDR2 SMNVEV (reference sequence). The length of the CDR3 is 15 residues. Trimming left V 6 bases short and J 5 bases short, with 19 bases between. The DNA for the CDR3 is TGTGCCAGCAGCTTTTCTTGGGAACAGGGTTATGGCTACACCTTC. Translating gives CASSFSWEQGYGYTF.